Following are 19 T cell receptor beta chains from one sample sequenced in a study of blood T cell repertoires in COVID-19. This table comes from immunoSEQ multiplex PCR, and its TCRdb copy is limited to in-frame clones, with some not included. Of 200,000 to 250,000 clones listed, 80% are singletons. The material sequenced was peripheral blood. Receptors originate from a human donor in a cohort sampled during active COVID-19.

This clone was observed many times. Other DNA sequences of this sample code for an identical CDR3. The chain employs TRBV9 and TRBJ2-5; D not certain. This CDR3 spans 13 amino acids. V lost 0 bases and J 3 bases, leaving 6 bases between the germline ends. Germline CDR1 reads SGDLS; CDR2 reads YYNGEE. The CDR3 DNA sequence: TGTGCCAGCAGCGTAGGACACGAAGAGACCCAGTACTTC. Its protein is CASSVGHEETQYF.

V and J are TRBV4-3 and TRBJ2-7; TRBD2 matches 12 bases. The germline CDR1 and CDR2 sequences are LGHNA and YSLEER. J was trimmed by 5 bases and V by 0 bases; bases with no gene match: 8. The CDR3 covers 17 residues. The chain's CDR3 is CASSQDRASGRGDEQYF. CDR3 DNA sequence: TGCGCCAGCAGCCAAGATCGGGCTAGCGGGAGGGGGGACGAGCAGTACTTC.

This clone occurred a few times. CDR3 sequence reads: CASSYSSAGYNEQFF. DNA of the CDR3: TGTGCCAGCAGTTACTCCTCGGCGGGATACAATGAGCAGTTCTTC. The rearrangement links TRBV6-5 to TRBJ2-1, with D tentatively TRBD2 (6 bases). CDR3 length: 15 amino acids. V was cut by 0 bases and J by 4 bases, with 10 bases left in between. Germline V gene lookup returns CDR1 MNHEY and CDR2 SVGAGI.

This clone was detected a few times. The chain couples TRBV6-5 to TRBJ2-3; 8 bases fit TRBD2. Germline CDR1 reads MNHEY; CDR2 reads SVGAGI. V was pared by 0 bases and J by 1 base, with 3 bases of the junction left unmatched. The CDR3 extends over 16 amino acids. For the CDR3, the DNA is TGTGCCAGCAGTTACTCGAGGCGGGAGGGCACAGATACGCAGTATTTT. This sequence encodes CASSYSRREGTDTQYF.

This clone appeared a few times. The chain carries TRBV6-5 and TRBJ1-5; 8 bases are shared with TRBD1. The CDR3 is 15 amino acids. In germline, CDR1 is MNHEY, CDR2 SVGAGI. Trimming at V came to 6 bases and at J to 1 base, leaving 5 bases not matched to a gene. This CDR3 is CASRRTGKSNQPQHF. The DNA for the CDR3 is TGTGCCAGCAGGCGGACAGGGAAAAGCAATCAGCCCCAGCATTTT.

This clone came up a few times. The chain uses TRBV7-9 and TRBJ2-7; tentative D call: TRBD1 (6 bases). CDR1 SEHNR and CDR2 FQNEAQ come from the germline V gene (reference sequence). The CDR3 contains 13 residues. The V end was cut by 5 bases, the J end by 4 bases, with 12 bases between. CDR3 coding DNA: TGTGCCAGCAGCCTCACCCAGGGGTACGAGCAGTACTTC. Its protein product is CASSLTQGYEQYF.

The chain has TRBV14 and TRBJ1-2, with 9 bases aligning to TRBD1. The trim removed 2 bases at V and 4 bases at J, leaving 8 bases unmatched. CDR1 and CDR2 from the germline V gene are SGHDN and FVKESK. The CDR3 has 16 residues. The CDR3 sequence is CASSQQRDRDTYGYTF. CDR3 in DNA: TGTGCCAGCAGCCAACAGAGGGACAGGGACACCTATGGCTACACCTTC.

As DNA, the CDR3 is TGTGCCAGTAGTATCGGGAGCACCTTCTACAATGAGCAGTTCTTC. Protein product: CASSIGSTFYNEQFF. J is TRBJ2-1 and V is TRBV19; possible D gene TRBD2, 6 bases. The germline CDR1 and CDR2 sequences are LNHDA and SQIVND (reference sequence). Trimming took 3 bases from V and 3 from J, leaving 12 bases between them. The CDR3 is 15 amino acids.

J is TRBJ2-7 and V is TRBV5-1; D gene ambiguous. V gave up 0 bases and J gave up 6 bases, with 10 bases separating them. This CDR3 is 13 amino acids long. Germline V gene data show CDR1 as SGHRS and CDR2 as YFSETQ. The CDR3 sequence: CASSLDDLSEQYF. CDR3 DNA sequence: TGCGCCAGCAGCTTGGACGATCTCAGCGAGCAGTACTTC.

The chain recombines TRBV28 with TRBJ1-2; D perhaps matches TRBD1 (6 bases). The CDR3 has 14 amino acids. The V end was cut by 6 bases, the J end by 4 bases, with 15 bases between. Germline assignment: CDR1 MDHEN and CDR2 SYDVKM. CDR3 sequence reads: CASRLFGQIYGYTF. The CDR3 DNA is TGTGCCAGCAGGCTTTTCGGACAGATCTATGGCTACACCTTC.

The chain uses TRBV30 and TRBJ2-7; TRBD2 might be the D (5 bases). Trimming shortened V by 2 bases and J by 6 bases, and 14 bases separated the two germline ends. This CDR3 spans 13 amino acids. CDR1 and CDR2 from the germline V gene are GTSNPN and SVGIG (reference sequence). CDR3 bases: TGTGCCTGGAGTCTATTAGTTGCGGGCGAGCAGTACTTC. Translated, it gives CAWSLLVAGEQYF.

This chain joins TRBV6-2 or TRBV6-3 and TRBJ2-7; possible D gene TRBD2, 6 bases. From germline, CDR1 is MNHEY and CDR2 SVGEGT. Trimming pared 7 bases from V and 2 bases from J, leaving 15 bases between. This CDR3 region has 14 residues. Here the CDR3 reads CASTPRDGAYEQYF. CDR3 nucleotides: TGTGCCAGCACCCCGCGGGACGGCGCCTACGAGCAGTACTTC.

V gene TRBV28 combines with J gene TRBJ2-7, with 10 bases lining up with TRBD1. Germline V gene data show CDR1 as MDHEN and CDR2 as SYDVKM. The CDR3 loop spans 15 amino acids. Trimming at V came to 5 bases and at J to 4 bases, leaving 8 bases not matched to a gene. The CDR3 sequence: CASSPSTGGRYEQYF. Written as DNA, the CDR3 is TGTGCCAGCAGTCCATCGACAGGGGGCAGGTACGAGCAGTACTTC.

The sample holds one count of this clone. The chain joins TRBV19 to TRBJ2-7; 8 positions agree with TRBD1. Germline CDR1 LNHDA, CDR2 SQIVND (reference sequence). The CDR3 spans 14 residues. V gave up 5 bases and J gave up 6 bases; unmatched junction bases: 9. CDR3 sequence reads: CASSLPDRGREQYF. The CDR3 region has the DNA TGTGCCAGTAGTCTCCCCGACAGGGGTCGCGAGCAGTACTTC.

This clone was counted a few times. The chain combines TRBV6-5 with TRBJ2-7, with 9 nucleotides matching TRBD2. The CDR3 consists of 15 residues. The ends lost 6 bases at V and 3 bases at J; junction bases unmatched: 9. Germline-derived CDR1 and CDR2 are MNHEY and SVGAGI. The CDR3: CASRVLAGVGYEQYF. In DNA, the CDR3 is TGTGCCAGCAGGGTATTAGCGGGAGTAGGCTACGAGCAGTACTTC.

The chain links TRBV15 to TRBJ1-2; D possibly corresponds to TRBD1 (5 bases). Between the trimmed V and J ends, which lost 0 bases and 8 bases, there was a span of 13 bases. The CDR3 contains 14 residues. Germline CDR1 is LNHNV and CDR2 is YYDKDF (reference sequence). The DNA for the CDR3 is TGTGCCACCAGCAGAGACGCACAGGCAGAGGGCTACACCTTC. It translates to CATSRDAQAEGYTF.

The V gene is TRBV5-4, the J gene TRBJ1-2, with D maybe TRBD1 (6 bases). There are 15 residues in the CDR3. Germline V CDR1 and CDR2: SGHNT, YYREEE (reference sequence). V lost 1 base, J lost 8 bases, and 18 bases lay in between. The CDR3, as DNA: TGTGCCAGCAGCTTGAGGTCCCCGGGGACACCGGGCTACACCTTC. This gives the protein CASSLRSPGTPGYTF. The variable domain in full, completed from reference TRBV5-4 and TRBJ1-2, reads ETGVTQSPTHLIKTRGQQVTLRCSSQSGHNTVSWYQQALGQGPQFIFQYYREEENGRGNFPPRFSGLQFPNYSSELNVNALELDDSALYLCASSLRSPGTPGYTFGSGTRLTVV.

This clone occurred a few times. V is TRBV30 and J is TRBJ1-2, with D perhaps TRBD1 (5 bases). Germline values: CDR1 GTSNPN, CDR2 SVGIG (reference sequence). The V end lost 1 base, the J end lost 1 base, and 10 bases lay between the germline ends. The length of the CDR3 is 14 residues. CDR3 loop: CAWSEGYINYGYTF. Written as DNA, the CDR3 is TGTGCCTGGAGTGAGGGGTACATTAACTATGGCTACACCTTC.

The chain couples TRBV27 to TRBJ1-2, with D perhaps TRBD1 (5 bases). This CDR3 comprises 15 residues. The V end lost 3 bases, the J end lost 9 bases, and 20 bases lay between the germline ends. Germline V gene data show CDR1 as MNHEY and CDR2 as SMNVEV (reference sequence). The DNA for the CDR3 is TGTGCCAGCAGTTTTTCCGGGGCACCGGGGGTGAGCTACACCTTC. This codes for CASSFSGAPGVSYTF.